These 7 T cell receptor beta chains share one sample of origin, sequenced in a study of type 1 regulatory T cells. What these receptors recognize is not known. TCRdb analysed the reads with MiXCR anew, one entry per CDR3 protein. This sample has 55,000 to 65,000 distinct CDR3 sequences, with 62% found just once. The sequencing sample was made of cultured non-Tr1 T cells, either the whole culture or a sorted T cell fraction (not recorded which). The receptor source for this set is a human donor in good health.

The rearrangement uses TRBV7-2 and TRBJ2-1, with D hard to call. Trimming stripped 2 bases from V and 3 bases from J, with 8 bases between. CDR1 is SGHTA and CDR2 is FQGNSA in the germline V gene. The CDR3 extends over 14 amino acids. The CDR3 bases are TGTGCCAGCAGCTTAATCGCCAGCTACAATGAGCAGTTCTTC. It encodes CASSLIASYNEQFF. The whole variable domain, remainder taken from reference TRBV7-2 and TRBJ2-1, is GAGVSQSPSNKVTEKGKDVELRCDPISGHTALYWYRQSLGQGLEFLIYFQGNSAPDKSGLPSDRFSAERTGGSVSTLTIQRTQQEDSAVYLCASSLIASYNEQFFGPGTRLTVL.

The chain links TRBV6-1 to TRBJ1-2; no clear D gene. Per the germline V gene, CDR1 is MNHNS and CDR2 is SASEGT. Trimming took 2 bases from V and 4 from J, leaving 14 bases between them. The CDR3 is made up of 15 amino acids. In nucleotides, the CDR3 is TGTGCCAGCAGTGAATCCTCAAATCGGGGCTATGGCTACACCTTC. Translating gives CASSESSNRGYGYTF.

In this sample, this clonotype turned up a few times. The chain uses TRBV28 and TRBJ1-1; D gene unclear. The germline gives CDR1 MDHEN, CDR2 SYDVKM. V dropped 6 bases and J dropped 6 bases, with 8 bases sitting between them. The CDR3 extends over 11 amino acids. This chain's CDR3 is CASRGKPEAFF. The CDR3 bases are TGTGCCAGCAGGGGGAAGCCTGAAGCTTTCTTT.

The chain carries TRBV7-8 and TRBJ1-3; 7 bases match TRBD1. Germline values: CDR1 SGHVS, CDR2 FQNEAQ. CDR3 size: 16 residues. The junction had 7 bases not matched to a gene; V was cut back by 4 bases and J by 1 base. The CDR3 DNA is TGTGCCAGCAGCTGGGGACAGAGCTCATCTGGAAACACCATATATTTT. It yields the protein CASSWGQSSSGNTIYF.

V is TRBV15 and J is TRBJ2-5; 7 bases match TRBD2. The V gene's germline CDR1 is LNHNV and CDR2 YYDKDF (reference sequence). CDR3 size: 13 residues. J gave up 4 bases and V 8 bases, and 7 bases lay outside the gene matches. CDR3 residues: CATFGGSRETQYF. In DNA form, the CDR3 reads TGTGCCACCTTCGGCGGGAGCAGAGAGACCCAGTACTTC.

The gene calls are TRBV7-9 and TRBJ2-7, with 12 bases matching TRBD2. Germline trimming cut 5 bases from V and 7 bases from J; bases unmatched to any gene: 9. The CDR3 has 15 amino acids. Germline V gene data show CDR1 as SEHNR and CDR2 as FQNEAQ (reference sequence). The CDR3 sequence: CASSPKTSGSGEQYF. CDR3 sequence (DNA): TGTGCCAGCAGCCCTAAGACTAGCGGGAGTGGGGAGCAGTACTTC. Full variable domain (missing parts from reference TRBV7-9 and TRBJ2-7): DTGVSQNPRHKITKRGQNVTFRCDPISEHNRLYWYRQTLGQGPEFLTYFQNEAQLEKSRLLSDRFSAERPKGSFSTLEIQRTEQGDSAMYLCASSPKTSGSGEQYFGPGTRLTVT.

The table lists this clonotype with a few counts. The rearrangement joins TRBV7-9 to TRBJ1-1; D gene ambiguous. Trimming stripped 5 bases from V and 5 bases from J, with 18 bases between. Germline V lookup: CDR1 SEHNR, CDR2 FQNEAQ (reference sequence). This CDR3 is 15 amino acids long. CDR3 in amino acids: CASSQQRSLGTEAFF. As DNA, the CDR3 is TGTGCCAGCAGCCAACAGAGATCTTTGGGTACTGAAGCTTTCTTT. Variable domain in full (rest from reference TRBV7-9 and TRBJ1-1): DTGVSQNPRHKITKRGQNVTFRCDPISEHNRLYWYRQTLGQGPEFLTYFQNEAQLEKSRLLSDRFSAERPKGSFSTLEIQRTEQGDSAMYLCASSQQRSLGTEAFFGQGTRLTVV.